These 11 T cell receptor beta chains were all obtained from the same sample, sequenced in a study of blood T cell repertoires in COVID-19. Sequencing used immunoSEQ multiplex PCR; TCRdb keeps in-frame clones, though not all of them. The sample lists 190,000 or so clones; around 87% were seen once. The sequenced material came from PBMCs or T cells enriched from blood (not recorded which). Every receptor here comes from a woman younger than 45 who had recovered from COVID-19.

The chain has TRBV2 and TRBJ2-7; 9 nucleotides line up with TRBD1. V lost 7 bases and J lost 3; bases outside the gene matches: 7. Germline CDR1 and CDR2: SNHLY and FYNNEI. The CDR3 contains 14 residues. The CDR3 DNA reads TGTGCCAGCATACTAGACAGGGGGGTCTACGAGCAGTACTTC. As protein: CASILDRGVYEQYF.

The V and J genes are TRBV5-4 and TRBJ2-3; perhaps TRBD2 as D (7 bases). Trimming removed 4 bases at V and 4 bases at J, with 13 bases between. The CDR3 is 14 residues long. Germline V gene sequence: CDR1 SGHNT, CDR2 YYREEE (reference sequence). The CDR3 DNA follows: TGTGCCAGCAGCCAGAGGGGGGGGGCAGATACGCAGTATTTT. Its translation is CASSQRGGADTQYF.

DNA for the CDR3: TGTGCCAGCAGCGCCGGGACTAGCGGCAACAATGAGCAGTTCTTC. Encoded protein: CASSAGTSGNNEQFF. The chain recombines TRBV11-3 with TRBJ2-1, with 11 bases aligning to TRBD2. V lost 5 bases and J lost 5; bases outside the gene matches: 5. This CDR3 is built from 15 residues. The germline V gene has CDR1 SGHNT and CDR2 YENEEA.

The chain couples TRBV6-4 to TRBJ2-2; 7 nucleotides align to TRBD2. CDR3 length: 16 amino acids. CDR1 and CDR2 from the germline V gene are MRHNA and SNTAGT. Trimming at V came to 5 bases and at J to 5 bases, leaving 11 bases not matched to a gene. This chain's CDR3 is CASSSNAGDGTGELFF. The CDR3 DNA follows: TGTGCCAGCAGTAGTAACGCGGGAGATGGGACCGGGGAGCTGTTTTTT.

Turning to this clone: Other DNA sequences from this sample encode an identical CDR3 as well. The genes are TRBV7-2 and TRBJ1-1; D uncertain. V lost 5 bases, J lost 1 base, and 8 bases lay in between. From germline, CDR1 is SGHTA and CDR2 FQGNSA. The CDR3 contains 13 residues. The CDR3 here is CASSLDKNTEAFF. CDR3 sequence (DNA): TGTGCCAGCAGCCTAGACAAGAACACTGAAGCTTTCTTT.

V and J are TRBV3-1 (or the pseudogene TRBV3-2) and TRBJ2-4, with a weak D call TRBD2 (6 bases). The CDR3 is 17 amino acids. Germline V gives CDR1 LGHDT, CDR2 YNNKEL (reference sequence). Trimming cost V 0 bases and J 0 bases, with 12 bases left between them. DNA of the CDR3: TGTGCCAGCAGCCAAGATCGGCGGGGTTTAGCCAAAAACATTCAGTACTTC. Encoded protein: CASSQDRRGLAKNIQYF.

The chain uses TRBV18 and TRBJ2-3; possible D gene TRBD1, 6 bases. Germline CDR1 is KGHSH and CDR2 is LQKENI. The length of the CDR3 is 14 residues. V gave up 4 bases and J gave up 0 bases, with 8 bases separating them. The CDR3 DNA follows: TGTGCCAGCTCACTTGGACAGAGCACAGATACGCAGTATTTT. It yields the protein CASSLGQSTDTQYF.

As regards this clone: One junction end disagrees with the germline gene, perhaps due to a read error. The V and J genes are TRBV5-1 and TRBJ2-5; TRBD2 is a possible D gene (6 bases). The CDR3 contains 14 residues. Germline CDR1 and CDR2: SGHRS and YFSETQ. CDR3 protein: CASSLGSGEESQYF. The CDR3, as DNA: TGCGCCAGCAGCTTGGGGTCGGGGGAAGAGAGCCAGTACTTC.

In this sample, this clone turned up a few times. J is TRBJ2-1 and V is TRBV9, with a tentative D call TRBD2 (5 bases). This CDR3 is 16 amino acids long. CDR1 SGDLS and CDR2 YYNGEE come from the germline V gene. Between the trimmed V and J ends, which lost 0 bases and 6 bases, there was a span of 16 bases. The CDR3 sequence is CASSVGLDLKLNEQFF. In nucleotides, the CDR3 is TGTGCCAGCAGCGTAGGGTTGGACTTAAAACTCAATGAGCAGTTCTTC.

This sequence joins TRBV12-3 or TRBV12-4 and TRBJ1-2; TRBD1 is a possible D gene (5 bases). The CDR3 extends over 13 amino acids. Trimming removed 7 bases at V and 7 bases at J, with 16 bases between. DNA of the CDR3: TGTGCCAGCACCCGGGACTGGTTCGTTGGCTACACCTTC. Its protein is CASTRDWFVGYTF.

The CDR3 spells CASSSPDGNSYEQYF. Here the CDR3 DNA reads TGTGCCAGCAGCTCCCCGGACGGGAACTCCTACGAGCAGTACTTC. This chain connects TRBV7-9 to TRBJ2-7; tentatively, D is TRBD2 (5 bases). With 4 bases removed from V and 0 bases from J, the gap between germline ends came to 13 bases. Germline CDR1 is SEHNR and CDR2 is FQNEAQ (reference sequence). This CDR3 spans 15 amino acids.